The entry below describes one T cell receptor beta chain. Its antigen is as yet unknown. The sample belongs to a study of cytomegalovirus exposure and HLA in healthy donors. Study conclusions and caveats: V- and J-gene trimming in TCR beta was tied to a missense DCLRE1C variant by an analysis performed later. An analysis done earlier found most TCR beta V segments productive about 87% or about 30% of the time.

The CDR3 is 15 residues long. Per the germline V gene, CDR1 is LGHNA and CDR2 is YNFKEQ. V lost 2 bases, J lost 5 bases, and 12 bases lay in between. Primers for the PCR totalled 60 Vbeta and 13 Jbeta. TCRdb's table, derived via immunoSEQ multiplex PCR, lists solely in-frame clones and lacks some. This sample has around 200,000 clones, with 82% found just once. The sequence was obtained from a man aged 40-49 years in good health and CMV-seropositive. Sequencing was performed on PBMCs. The genes are TRBV4-2 and TRBJ2-2, with TRBD2 as a possible D gene (6 bases). CDR3 residues: CASSQFSGETGELFF. In nucleotides, the CDR3 is TGTGCCAGCAGCCAATTCTCGGGAGAAACCGGGGAGCTGTTTTTT.